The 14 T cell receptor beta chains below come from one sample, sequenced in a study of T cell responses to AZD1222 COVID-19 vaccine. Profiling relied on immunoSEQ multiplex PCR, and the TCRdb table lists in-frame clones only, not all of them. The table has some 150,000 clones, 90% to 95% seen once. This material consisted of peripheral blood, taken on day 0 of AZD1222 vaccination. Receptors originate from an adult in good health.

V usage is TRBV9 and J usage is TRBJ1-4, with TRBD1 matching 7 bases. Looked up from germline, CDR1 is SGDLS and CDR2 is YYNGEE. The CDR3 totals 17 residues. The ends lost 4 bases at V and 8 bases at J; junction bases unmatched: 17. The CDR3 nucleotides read TGTGCCAGCAGCCCAGGGGGTCAGAGGGCTAGGGGAGAAAAACTGTTTTTT. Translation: CASSPGGQRARGEKLFF.

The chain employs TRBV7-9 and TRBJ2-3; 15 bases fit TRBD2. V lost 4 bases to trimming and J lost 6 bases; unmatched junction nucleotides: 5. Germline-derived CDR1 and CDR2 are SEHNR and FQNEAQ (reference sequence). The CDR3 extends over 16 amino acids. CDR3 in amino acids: CASSSGTSGGLDTQYF. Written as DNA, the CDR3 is TGTGCCAGCAGCTCCGGGACTAGCGGGGGGTTGGATACGCAGTATTTT.

CDR3 nucleotides: TGTGCCAGCAGCCCCCGGGACGGCACAACTAATGAAAAACTGTTTTTT. It yields the protein CASSPRDGTTNEKLFF. This rearrangement joins TRBV7-9 to TRBJ1-4, with D possibly TRBD1 on 5 matching bases. The V end lost 5 bases, the J end lost 0 bases, and 13 bases lay between the germline ends. CDR1 and CDR2 from the germline V gene are SEHNR and FQNEAQ (reference sequence). The length of the CDR3 is 16 residues.

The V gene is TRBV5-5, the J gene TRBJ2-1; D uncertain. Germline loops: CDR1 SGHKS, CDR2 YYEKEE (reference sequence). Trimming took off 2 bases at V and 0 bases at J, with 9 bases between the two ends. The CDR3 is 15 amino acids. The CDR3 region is CASSFQASSYNEQFF. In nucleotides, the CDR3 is TGTGCCAGCAGCTTCCAGGCCAGCTCCTACAATGAGCAGTTCTTC. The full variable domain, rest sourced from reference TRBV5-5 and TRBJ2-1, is DAGVTQSPTHLIKTRGQQVTLRCSPISGHKSVSWYQQVLGQGPQFIFQYYEKEERGRGNFPDRFSARQFPNYSSELNVNALLLGDSALYLCASSFQASSYNEQFFGPGTRLTVL.

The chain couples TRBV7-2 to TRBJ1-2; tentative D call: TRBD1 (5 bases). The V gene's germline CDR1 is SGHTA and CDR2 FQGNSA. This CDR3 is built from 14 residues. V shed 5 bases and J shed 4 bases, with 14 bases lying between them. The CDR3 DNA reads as TGTGCCAGCAGCCCTGGGACGGGATTCTATGGCTACACCTTC. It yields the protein CASSPGTGFYGYTF.

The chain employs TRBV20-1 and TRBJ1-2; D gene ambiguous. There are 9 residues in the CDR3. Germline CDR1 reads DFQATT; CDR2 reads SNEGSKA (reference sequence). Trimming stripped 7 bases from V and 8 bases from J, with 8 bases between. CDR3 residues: CSVREGYTF. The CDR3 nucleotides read TGCAGTGTGAGAGAAGGCTACACCTTC.

CDR3 bases: TGCGCCAGCAGGGCGCCCCAAGAGACCCAGTACTTC. It codes for CASRAPQETQYF. The V and J genes are TRBV5-1 and TRBJ2-5; no definite D call. The length of the CDR3 is 12 residues. The V end lost 5 bases, the J end lost 1 base, and 6 bases lay between the germline ends. Germline-derived CDR1 and CDR2 are SGHRS and YFSETQ.

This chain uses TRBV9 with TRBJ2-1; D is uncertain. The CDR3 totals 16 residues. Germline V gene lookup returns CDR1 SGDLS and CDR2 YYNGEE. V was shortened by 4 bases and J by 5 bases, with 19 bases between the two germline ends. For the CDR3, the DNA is TGTGCCAGCAGCCGTTCCTCATTTGTGGGGAACAATGAGCAGTTCTTC. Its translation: CASSRSSFVGNNEQFF.

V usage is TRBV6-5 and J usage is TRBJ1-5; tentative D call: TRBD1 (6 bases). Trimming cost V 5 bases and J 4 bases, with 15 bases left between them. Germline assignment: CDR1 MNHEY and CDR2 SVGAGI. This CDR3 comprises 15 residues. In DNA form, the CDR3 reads TGTGCCAGCAGTCCGGGACATCTCCTAAATCAGCCCCAGCATTTT. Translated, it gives CASSPGHLLNQPQHF.

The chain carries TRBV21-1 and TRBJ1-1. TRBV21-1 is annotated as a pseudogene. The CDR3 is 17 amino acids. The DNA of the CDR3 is TGTGCCAGCAGCAAAGGCTCCCTAAAGTCTGAAGGCACTGAAGCTTTCTTT. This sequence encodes CASSKGSLKSEGTEAFF.

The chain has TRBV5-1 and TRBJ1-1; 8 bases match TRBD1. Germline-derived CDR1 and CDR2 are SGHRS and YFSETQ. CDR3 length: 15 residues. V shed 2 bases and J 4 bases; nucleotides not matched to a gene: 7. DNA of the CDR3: TGCGCCAGCAGCTTACGAACAGGGGGAGGCACTGAAGCTTTCTTT. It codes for CASSLRTGGGTEAFF.

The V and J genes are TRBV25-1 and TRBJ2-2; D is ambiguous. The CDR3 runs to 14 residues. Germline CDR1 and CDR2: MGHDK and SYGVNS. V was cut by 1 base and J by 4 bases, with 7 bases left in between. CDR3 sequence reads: CASSESSVTGELFF. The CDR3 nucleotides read TGTGCCAGCAGTGAATCCAGCGTCACCGGGGAGCTGTTTTTT.

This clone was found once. The CDR3 spells CASSLTGRKGYTF. CDR3 bases: TGTGCCAGCAGTTTAACAGGGCGAAAAGGCTACACCTTC. The rearrangement joins TRBV12-3 or TRBV12-4 to TRBJ1-2, with D tentatively TRBD1 (6 bases). V lost 2 bases and J 8 bases, leaving 12 bases between the germline ends. The CDR3 spans 13 residues.

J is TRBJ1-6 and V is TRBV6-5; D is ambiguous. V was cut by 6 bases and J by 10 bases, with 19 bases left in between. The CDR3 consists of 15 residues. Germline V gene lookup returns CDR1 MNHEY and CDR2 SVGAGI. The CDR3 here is CASSSDFLGASPLHF. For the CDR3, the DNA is TGTGCCAGCAGCTCAGACTTTCTGGGAGCCTCACCCCTCCACTTT.